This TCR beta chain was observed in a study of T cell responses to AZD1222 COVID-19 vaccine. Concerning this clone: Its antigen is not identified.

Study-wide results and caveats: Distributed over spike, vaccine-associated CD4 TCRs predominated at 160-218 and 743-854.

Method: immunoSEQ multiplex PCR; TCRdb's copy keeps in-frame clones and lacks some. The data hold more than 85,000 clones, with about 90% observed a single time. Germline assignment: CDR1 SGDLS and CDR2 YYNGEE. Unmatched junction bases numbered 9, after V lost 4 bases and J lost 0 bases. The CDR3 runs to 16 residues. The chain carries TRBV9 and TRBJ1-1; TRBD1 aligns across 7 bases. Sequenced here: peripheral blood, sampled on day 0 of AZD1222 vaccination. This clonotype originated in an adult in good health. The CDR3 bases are TGTGCCAGCAGCACTGACAGGGAACACCTGAACACTGAAGCTTTCTTT. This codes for CASSTDREHLNTEAFF.